Below, 3 T cell receptor beta chains from the same sample are listed, as sequenced in a study of human T cells and chemical hapten exposure. TCRdb analysed the RACE reads with MiXCR anew, one entry per CDR3 protein. Altogether around 200,000 distinct CDR3 sequences are present, around 30% being singletons, with the ten largest covering less than 3%. The time point: pre-sensitization, week 0. Treatment of the sample: therapeutic diphenylcyclopropenone sensitization with weekly scalp DPC. Source: whole blood, taken in connection with sensitization to the hapten diphenylcyclopropenone (DPC). These receptors came from a woman aged 25-40 years with alopecia areata. Some clones in this sample may be carry-over from other donors' samples.

Only a few counts were recorded for this clonotype. The chain uses TRBV10-3 and TRBJ2-5, with D possibly being TRBD2 (6 bases). The CDR3 consists of 15 residues. V lost 0 bases to trimming and J lost 1 base, with 9 bases between them. The germline CDR1 and CDR2 sequences are ENHRY and SYGVKD. The CDR3 loop reads CAISESGGPQETQYF. The CDR3 nucleotides read TGTGCCATCAGTGAGTCCGGGGGACCCCAAGAGACCCAGTACTTC.

The chain combines TRBV30 with TRBJ2-2, with 9 positions matching TRBD2. With V trimmed by 3 bases and J by 6 bases, 8 bases remained unmatched. This CDR3 has 15 amino acids. Germline CDR1 GTSNPN, CDR2 SVGIG (reference sequence). This CDR3 is CAWRTLAGDAGELFF. Written as DNA, the CDR3 is TGTGCCTGGAGGACTTTAGCGGGAGATGCCGGGGAGCTGTTTTTT.

The J gene is TRBJ2-7, the V gene TRBV30; D call uncertain. This CDR3 has 11 amino acids. V was clipped by 2 bases and J by 1 base, with 3 bases between them. Germline V gene lookup returns CDR1 GTSNPN and CDR2 SVGIG (reference sequence). The CDR3 nucleotides are TGTGCCTGGAGTCTATCCTACGAGCAGTACTTC. Its protein is CAWSLSYEQYF.